Below are 6 T cell receptor beta chains sequenced from a single sample in a study of graft-versus-host responses after intestinal transplantation. The method was immunoSEQ multiplex PCR; TCRdb's version includes in-frame clones alone and lacks a portion of them. The data hold tens of thousands of clones, with about 80% observed a single time. Once graft tissue had been processed, intraepithelial and lamina propria lymphocytes were released. Here the sequenced sample was ileum tissue, taken 98 days after intestinal transplantation. These receptors were obtained from a human patient who received an intestinal transplant, so some T cells may come from the graft donor.

This chain links TRBV4-1 with TRBJ2-7, with D tentatively TRBD1 (5 bases). The V and J ends lost 0 bases and 0 bases respectively, with 9 bases between them. From germline, CDR1 is MGHRA and CDR2 YSYEKL. This CDR3 has 15 amino acids. CDR3 amino acids: CASSQDYRSSYEQYF. The CDR3 DNA follows: TGCGCCAGCAGCCAAGATTACAGGAGCTCCTACGAGCAGTACTTC.

The chain has TRBV15 and TRBJ1-4; possibly TRBD1 for D (6 bases). CDR3 size: 15 residues. Germline assignment: CDR1 LNHNV and CDR2 YYDKDF (reference sequence). The V end was cut by 6 bases, the J end by 7 bases, with 18 bases between. DNA of the CDR3: TGTGCCACCAGAGAGGACAGATTGGTGGGTGAAAAACTGTTTTTT. Protein sequence: CATREDRLVGEKLFF.

The V call is TRBV11-2, the J call TRBJ1-4; D call uncertain. V was shortened by 1 base and J by 3 bases, with 9 bases between the two germline ends. Germline CDR1 reads SGHAT; CDR2 reads FQNNGV. The CDR3 spans 15 residues. This chain's CDR3 is CASSLAVRANEKLFF. Here the CDR3 DNA reads TGTGCCAGCAGCTTAGCGGTGCGGGCTAATGAAAAACTGTTTTTT.

J is TRBJ1-1 and V is TRBV25-1, with D tentatively TRBD1 (6 bases). Trimming stripped 5 bases from V and 5 bases from J, with 18 bases between. This CDR3 comprises 15 residues. CDR1 and CDR2 (germline): MGHDK, SYGVNS. CDR3 in amino acids: CASSTGPSGWTEAFF. The CDR3 DNA reads as TGTGCCAGCAGTACAGGGCCCTCCGGGTGGACTGAAGCTTTCTTT. Filled out from reference TRBV25-1 and TRBJ1-1, the complete variable domain reads EADIYQTPRYLVIGTGKKITLECSQTMGHDKMYWYQQDPGMELHLIHYSYGVNSTEKGDLSSESTVSRIRTEHFPLTLESARPSHTSQYLCASSTGPSGWTEAFFGQGTRLTVV.

This chain links TRBV2 with TRBJ1-2, with D tentatively TRBD1 (6 bases). The CDR3 consists of 13 residues. Germline V gives CDR1 SNHLY, CDR2 FYNNEI. Trimming removed 5 bases from V and 5 bases from J, with 12 bases in between. The chain's CDR3 is CASSIGGEYGYTF. DNA of the CDR3: TGTGCCAGCAGTATAGGGGGGGAGTATGGCTACACCTTC.

The chain joins TRBV7-9 to TRBJ2-1; TRBD2 aligns across 9 bases. Germline assignment: CDR1 SEHNR and CDR2 FQNEAQ (reference sequence). The V segment lost 1 base and the J segment 2 bases; nucleotides outside the gene matches: 0. The CDR3 has 15 residues. The CDR3 region is CASSLGGGAYNEQFF. The CDR3 bases are TGTGCCAGCAGCTTAGGCGGGGGGGCCTACAATGAGCAGTTCTTC.